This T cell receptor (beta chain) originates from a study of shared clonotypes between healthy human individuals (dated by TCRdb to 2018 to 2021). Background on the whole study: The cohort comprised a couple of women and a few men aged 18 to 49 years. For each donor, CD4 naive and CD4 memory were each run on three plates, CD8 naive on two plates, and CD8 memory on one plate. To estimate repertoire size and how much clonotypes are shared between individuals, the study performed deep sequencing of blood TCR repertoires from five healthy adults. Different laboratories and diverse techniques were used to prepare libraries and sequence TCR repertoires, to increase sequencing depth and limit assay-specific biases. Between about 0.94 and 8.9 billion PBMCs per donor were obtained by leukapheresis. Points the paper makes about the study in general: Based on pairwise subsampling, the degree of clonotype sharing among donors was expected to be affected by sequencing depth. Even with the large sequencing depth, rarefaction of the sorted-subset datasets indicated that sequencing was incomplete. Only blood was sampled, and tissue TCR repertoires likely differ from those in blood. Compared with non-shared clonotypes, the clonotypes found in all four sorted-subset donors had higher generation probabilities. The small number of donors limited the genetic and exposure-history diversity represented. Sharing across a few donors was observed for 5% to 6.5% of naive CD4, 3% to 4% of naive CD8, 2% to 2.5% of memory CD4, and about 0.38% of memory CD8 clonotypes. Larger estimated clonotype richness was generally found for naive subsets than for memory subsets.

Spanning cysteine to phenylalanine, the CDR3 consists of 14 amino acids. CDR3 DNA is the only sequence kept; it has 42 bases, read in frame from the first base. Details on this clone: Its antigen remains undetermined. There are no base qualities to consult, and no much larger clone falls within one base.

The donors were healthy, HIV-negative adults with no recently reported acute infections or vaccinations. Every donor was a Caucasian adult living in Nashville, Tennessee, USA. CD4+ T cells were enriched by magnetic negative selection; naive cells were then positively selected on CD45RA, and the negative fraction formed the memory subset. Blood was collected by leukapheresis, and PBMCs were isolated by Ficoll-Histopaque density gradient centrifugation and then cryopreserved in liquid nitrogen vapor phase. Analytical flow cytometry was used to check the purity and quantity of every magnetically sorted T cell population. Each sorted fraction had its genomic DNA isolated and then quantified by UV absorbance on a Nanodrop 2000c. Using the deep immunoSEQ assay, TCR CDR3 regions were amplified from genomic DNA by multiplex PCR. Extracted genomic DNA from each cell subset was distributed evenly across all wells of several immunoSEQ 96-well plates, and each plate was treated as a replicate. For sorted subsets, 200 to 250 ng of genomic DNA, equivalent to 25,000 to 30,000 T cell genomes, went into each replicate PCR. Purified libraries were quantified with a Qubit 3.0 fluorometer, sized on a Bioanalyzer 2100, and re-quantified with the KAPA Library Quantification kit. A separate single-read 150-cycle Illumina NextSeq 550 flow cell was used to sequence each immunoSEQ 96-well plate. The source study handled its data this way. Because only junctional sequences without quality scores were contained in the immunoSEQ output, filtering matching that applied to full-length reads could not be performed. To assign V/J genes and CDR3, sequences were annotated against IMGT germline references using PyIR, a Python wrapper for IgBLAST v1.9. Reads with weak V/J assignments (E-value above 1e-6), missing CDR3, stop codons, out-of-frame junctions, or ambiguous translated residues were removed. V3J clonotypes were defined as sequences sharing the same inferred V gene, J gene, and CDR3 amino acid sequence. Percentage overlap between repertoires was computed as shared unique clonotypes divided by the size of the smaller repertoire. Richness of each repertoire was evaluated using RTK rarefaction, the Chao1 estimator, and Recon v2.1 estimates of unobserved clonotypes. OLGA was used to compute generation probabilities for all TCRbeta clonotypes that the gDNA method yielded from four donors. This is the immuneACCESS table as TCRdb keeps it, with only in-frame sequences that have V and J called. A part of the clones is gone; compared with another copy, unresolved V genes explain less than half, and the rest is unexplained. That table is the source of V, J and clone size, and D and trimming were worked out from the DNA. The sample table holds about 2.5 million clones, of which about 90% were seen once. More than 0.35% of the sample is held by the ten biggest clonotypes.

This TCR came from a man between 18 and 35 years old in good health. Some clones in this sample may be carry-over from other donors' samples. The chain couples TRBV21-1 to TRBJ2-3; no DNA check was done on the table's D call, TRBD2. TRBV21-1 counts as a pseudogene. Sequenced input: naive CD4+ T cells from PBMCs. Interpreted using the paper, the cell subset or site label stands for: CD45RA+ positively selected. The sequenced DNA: TGTGCCAGCAGAGCGGGAGCTGTGACAGATACGCAGTATTTT. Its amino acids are CASRAGAVTDTQYF.